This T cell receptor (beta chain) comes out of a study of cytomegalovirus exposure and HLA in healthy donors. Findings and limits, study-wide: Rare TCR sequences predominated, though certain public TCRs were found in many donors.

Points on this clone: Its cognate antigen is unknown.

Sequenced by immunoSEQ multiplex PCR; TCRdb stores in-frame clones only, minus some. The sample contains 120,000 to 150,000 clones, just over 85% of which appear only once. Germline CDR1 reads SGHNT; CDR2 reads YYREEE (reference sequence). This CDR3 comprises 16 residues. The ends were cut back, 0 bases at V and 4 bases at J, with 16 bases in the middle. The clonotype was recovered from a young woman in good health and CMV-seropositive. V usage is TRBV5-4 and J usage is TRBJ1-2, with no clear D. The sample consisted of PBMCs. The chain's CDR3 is CASSLGTFRRAYGYTF. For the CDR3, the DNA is TGTGCCAGCAGCTTGGGGACTTTCAGGAGAGCCTATGGCTACACCTTC.